This T cell receptor (beta chain) was captured in a study of regulatory T cells in long-lasting Graves disease. Germline V gene sequence: CDR1 MDHEN, CDR2 SYDVKM. V was pared by 7 bases and J by 7 bases, with 10 bases between. This CDR3 comprises 12 residues. The time point here: persistent/refractory GD, antithyroid drugs over 5 years with positive TRAb. Extracted PBMC RNA gave rise to the TCR library. The diagnosis of Graves' disease used American Thyroid Association guidelines. This clonotype was detected ten times or more. HTBI primers from iRepertoire and Arm-PCR of CDR3 regions yielded the TCR beta libraries. TCRdb re-derived calls from the multiplex PCR reads in MiXCR, one entry per CDR3 protein. This table holds a few hundred thousand distinct CDR3 sequences, roughly 25% found once.

The receptor comes from a woman in her thirties or forties with Graves disease. Sequenced material: peripheral blood mononuclear cells (PBMCs), taken when the disease was refractory, from a patient treated with antithyroid drugs. The chain joins TRBV28 to TRBJ1-4; D is unclear. The CDR3 is CASKDVTEKLFF. CDR3 bases: TGTGCCAGCAAGGACGTCACTGAAAAACTGTTTTTT.